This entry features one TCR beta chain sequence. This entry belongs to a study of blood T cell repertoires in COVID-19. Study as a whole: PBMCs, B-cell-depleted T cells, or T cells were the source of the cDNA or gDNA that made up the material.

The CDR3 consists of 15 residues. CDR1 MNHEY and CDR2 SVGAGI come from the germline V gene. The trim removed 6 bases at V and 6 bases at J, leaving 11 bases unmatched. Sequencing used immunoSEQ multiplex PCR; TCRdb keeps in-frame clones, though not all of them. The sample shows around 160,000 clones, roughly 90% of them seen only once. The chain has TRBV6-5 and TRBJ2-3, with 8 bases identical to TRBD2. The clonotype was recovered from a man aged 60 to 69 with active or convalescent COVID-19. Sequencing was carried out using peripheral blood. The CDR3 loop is CASRSGGAGMDTQYF. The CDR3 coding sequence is TGTGCCAGCAGGTCCGGGGGGGCCGGGATGGATACGCAGTATTTT.